One T cell receptor beta chain is described in this entry. This sample was taken from a study of blood T cell repertoires in COVID-19. Background on the study: Samples came from the United States, Italy and Spain, spanning acute and convalescent COVID-19. Sources were T cells, B-cell-depleted T cells, or PBMCs; the material itself was cDNA or gDNA.

V lost 1 base and J lost 9, with 16 bases in between. There are 15 residues in the CDR3. Germline loops: CDR1 SNHLY, CDR2 FYNNEI. Authors' analysis steps: The authors estimated nucleated cell counts from reference gene primer amplification. Generated by immunoSEQ multiplex PCR, the TCRdb table keeps only in-frame clones and is missing some. That table furnishes V, J and clone size, whereas the DNA furnished D and trimming. The profile shows some 270,000 clones, roughly nine tenths of them singletons. This sequence was found in a man over 45 with acute or convalescent COVID-19. The chain links TRBV2 to TRBJ2-1; possibly TRBD2 for D (5 bases). Material: peripheral blood. The CDR3 nucleotides are TGTGCCAGCAGTGAAGGGAACTGGGAAGGAGGTGAGCAGTTCTTC. This encodes CASSEGNWEGGEQFF.